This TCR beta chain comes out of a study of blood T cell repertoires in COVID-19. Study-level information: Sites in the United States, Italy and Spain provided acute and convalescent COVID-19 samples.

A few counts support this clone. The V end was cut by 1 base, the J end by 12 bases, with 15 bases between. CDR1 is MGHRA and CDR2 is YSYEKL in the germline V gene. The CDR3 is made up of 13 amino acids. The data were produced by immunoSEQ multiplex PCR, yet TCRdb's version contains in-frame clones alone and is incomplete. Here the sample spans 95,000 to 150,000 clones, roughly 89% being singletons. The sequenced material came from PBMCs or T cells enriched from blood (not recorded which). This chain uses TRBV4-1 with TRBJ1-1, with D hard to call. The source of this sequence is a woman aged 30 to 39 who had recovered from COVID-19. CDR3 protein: CASSQVVLQYPFF. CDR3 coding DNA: TGCGCCAGCAGCCAAGTTGTTCTCCAGTATCCTTTCTTT.